Presented here are 23 T cell receptor beta chains from one specimen sequenced in a study of shared clonotypes between healthy human individuals (dated by TCRdb to 2018 to 2020). Libraries were prepared through the immunoSEQ multiplex PCR assay. The immuneACCESS repertoire file appears here via TCRdb, limited to in-frame rearrangements. These files lack a portion of the clones; in checked studies, under half of the deficit traces to unresolved V genes, and the cause of the others is not known. This sample comprises 2,500,000 or so clones, approximately 90% of them detected only once. The ten largest clones represent 0.13% to 0.15% of the sample. What was sequenced was naive CD4+ T cells sorted from blood. The cell subset or site label, as the study defines it: CD45RA+ positively selected. The origin of the receptors is a man younger than 35 in good health.

This rearrangement joins TRBV7-2 to TRBJ1-2; D is unclear. The germline V gene has CDR1 SGHTA and CDR2 FQGNSA. V lost 1 base, J lost 4 bases, and 10 bases lay in between. This CDR3 comprises 14 residues. This CDR3 is CASSLESRRYGYTF. As DNA, the CDR3 is TGTGCCAGCAGCTTAGAGTCCAGACGCTATGGCTACACCTTC.

The chain combines TRBV7-2 with TRBJ2-7; 14 bases are a match to TRBD2. The V segment lost 5 bases and the J segment 3 bases; nucleotides outside the gene matches: 9. Germline V gene data show CDR1 as SGHTA and CDR2 as FQGNSA. This CDR3 comprises 17 residues. CDR3 sequence reads: CASSLRGTSGRFYEQYF. CDR3 nucleotides: TGTGCCAGCAGCCTTAGAGGGACTAGCGGGAGATTCTACGAGCAGTACTTC.

The J gene is TRBJ2-7, the V gene TRBV6-5, with D possibly TRBD2 on 5 matching bases. CDR3 length: 14 amino acids. V lost 4 bases, J lost 12 bases, and 22 bases lay in between. CDR1 is MNHEY and CDR2 is SVGAGI in the germline V gene. This CDR3 reads CASSSTGPRYGLYF. The CDR3 nucleotides read TGTGCCAGCAGTTCGACCGGGCCACGCTACGGACTGTACTTC.

The chain combines TRBV30 with TRBJ2-1; D unresolved. The CDR3 consists of 12 residues. The V gene lost 0 bases and the J gene lost 8 bases, with 8 bases spanning the gap. Germline assignment: CDR1 GTSNPN and CDR2 SVGIG (reference sequence). CDR3: CAWSVINHEQFF. In nucleotides, the CDR3 is TGTGCCTGGAGTGTAATCAATCATGAGCAGTTCTTC.

The chain combines TRBV7-9 with TRBJ1-5; 11 bases agree with TRBD1. The CDR3 spans 18 residues. V was clipped by 5 bases and J by 3 bases; unmatched bases: 12. Germline assignment: CDR1 SEHNR and CDR2 FQNEAQ (reference sequence). As DNA, the CDR3 is TGTGCCAGCAGCGGGACAGGGGGGACAGGGTATAACAATCAGCCCCAGCATTTT. It translates to CASSGTGGTGYNNQPQHF.

The CDR3 region has the DNA TGTGCCAGCAGCTTAGGTAGTACGGGGGAGCTGTTTTTT. This gives the protein CASSLGSTGELFF. The chain recombines TRBV5-5 with TRBJ2-2; D gene ambiguous. Germline CDR1 SGHKS, CDR2 YYEKEE (reference sequence). This CDR3 comprises 13 residues. The V end was cut by 2 bases, the J end by 8 bases, with 10 bases between.

The chain is built from TRBV19 and TRBJ1-1; 9 nucleotides line up with TRBD1. Germline lookup yields CDR1 LNHDA and CDR2 SQIVND (reference sequence). There are 20 residues in the CDR3. The J segment lost 6 bases and the V segment lost 5 bases, leaving 25 bases of the junction unmatched. This CDR3 reads CASSALLNTGGRGFPPEAFF. In DNA form, the CDR3 reads TGTGCCAGTAGTGCCTTACTAAATACAGGGGGCAGGGGGTTCCCCCCTGAAGCTTTCTTT.

The V gene is TRBV6-5, the J gene TRBJ1-5; 7 positions agree with TRBD1. The germline V gene has CDR1 MNHEY and CDR2 SVGAGI. V was pared by 5 bases and J by 7 bases, with 5 bases of the junction left unmatched. CDR3 length equals 13 residues. CDR3 residues: CASSPRQGQPQHF. CDR3 nucleotide sequence: TGTGCCAGCAGTCCACGACAGGGCCAGCCCCAGCATTTT.

The CDR3 loop is CASSLVRPDETQYF. The CDR3 DNA sequence: TGCGCCAGCAGCTTGGTCAGGCCGGACGAGACCCAGTACTTC. The chain uses TRBV5-1 and TRBJ2-5; D is ambiguous. Germline CDR1 SGHRS, CDR2 YFSETQ. V was clipped by 0 bases and J by 5 bases, with 11 bases between them. The CDR3 runs to 14 residues.

This chain links TRBV6-5 with TRBJ1-1, with TRBD1 matching over 7 bases. Germline lookup yields CDR1 MNHEY and CDR2 SVGAGI. V gave up 6 bases and J gave up 7 bases; unmatched junction bases: 8. CDR3 length: 13 residues. The CDR3 here is CASRPGTVVEAFF. The CDR3 DNA reads as TGTGCCAGCAGACCCGGGACAGTAGTTGAAGCTTTCTTT.

This chain joins TRBV27 and TRBJ2-5; D may be TRBD1 or TRBD2 (6 bases each). CDR3 length: 15 residues. V gave up 3 bases and J gave up 0 bases, with 11 bases separating them. Germline V gene data show CDR1 as MNHEY and CDR2 as SMNVEV (reference sequence). The CDR3 is CASSLGGGHQETQYF. CDR3 sequence (DNA): TGTGCCAGCAGTTTGGGTGGGGGGCACCAAGAGACCCAGTACTTC.

This chain joins TRBV6-1 and TRBJ1-1; no firm D call. This CDR3 is 12 amino acids long. The V end was cut by 7 bases, the J end by 1 base, with 7 bases between. CDR1 MNHNS and CDR2 SASEGT come from the germline V gene. CDR3 coding DNA: TGTGCCAGCATAGCCAGGAACACTGAAGCTTTCTTT. This codes for CASIARNTEAFF.

This rearrangement joins TRBV7-6 to TRBJ1-1; TRBD1 might be the D (5 bases). The V end lost 2 bases, the J end lost 3 bases, and 10 bases lay between the germline ends. This CDR3 contains 14 residues. Germline loops: CDR1 SGHVS, CDR2 FNYEAQ. The CDR3 region has the DNA TGTGCCAGCAGCTTATATGGGGGGGACACTGAAGCTTTCTTT. It encodes CASSLYGGDTEAFF.

The chain recombines TRBV6-5 with TRBJ2-1, with D unclear. Trimming pared 2 bases from V and 7 bases from J, leaving 12 bases between. CDR1 and CDR2 (germline): MNHEY, SVGAGI. The CDR3 sequence is 14 residues long. CDR3 DNA sequence: TGTGCCAGCAGTTACACGGCAGGTTGGAATGAGCAGTTCTTC. It yields the protein CASSYTAGWNEQFF.

CDR3 coding DNA: TGTGCCATCAGTGAGTCGGACGGGCAAAGGCAGCCCCAGCATTTT. Translated: CAISESDGQRQPQHF. This chain links TRBV10-3 with TRBJ1-5, with unresolved D. Per the germline V gene, CDR1 is ENHRY and CDR2 is SYGVKD. V was clipped by 0 bases and J by 7 bases, with 13 bases between them. The CDR3 contains 15 residues.

Turning to this clone: The germline gene is not matched at one end of the junction; a read error may be the cause. The chain has TRBV11-3 and TRBJ2-5; no definite D call. This CDR3 is built from 14 residues. Germline V gene lookup returns CDR1 SGHNT and CDR2 YENEEA. The CDR3 loop reads CASSLGGSQEIQYF. CDR3 DNA: TGTGCCAGCAGCTTAGGTGGCAGTCAAGAGATCCAGTACTTC.

The gene calls are TRBV7-9 and TRBJ2-5; 10 bases match TRBD2. Germline CDR1 is SEHNR and CDR2 is FQNEAQ (reference sequence). Germline trimming cut 5 bases from V and 1 base from J; bases unmatched to any gene: 7. This CDR3 comprises 16 residues. The CDR3 bases are TGTGCCAGCAGCGGACTAGCGGCCCCGGTCCAAGAGACCCAGTACTTC. It specifies CASSGLAAPVQETQYF.

This clone was detected only a few times. The V gene is TRBV10-1, the J gene TRBJ2-7; TRBD2 agrees at 9 bases. Trimming cost V 3 bases and J 6 bases; bases outside gene matches: 9. The CDR3 is 15 amino acids. CDR1 and CDR2 (germline): WNHNN, SYGVQD (reference sequence). The CDR3 coding sequence is TGCGCCAGCAGTGACAGGGAGGGACTAGCATCCGAGCAGTACTTC. Translation: CASSDREGLASEQYF.

This clone showed up just once. The gene calls are TRBV7-2 and TRBJ2-5; the match to TRBD2 covers 7 bases. Germline V CDR1 and CDR2: SGHTA, FQGNSA. The V gene end was trimmed by 4 bases and the J gene end by 3 bases; junction bases not matched to a gene: 5. The CDR3 contains 14 residues. CDR3 region: CASSSPSGKETQYF. The DNA for the CDR3 is TGTGCCAGCAGCTCTCCTAGCGGAAAAGAGACCCAGTACTTC.

V gene TRBV6-5 combines with J gene TRBJ1-1, with a possible D match to TRBD1 (5 bases). Germline CDR1 and CDR2: MNHEY and SVGAGI. The V gene lost 5 bases and the J gene lost 1 base, with 11 bases spanning the gap. This CDR3 is built from 14 residues. The CDR3 DNA follows: TGTGCCAGCAGTCTAGTTCAGGGGAACACTGAAGCTTTCTTT. Protein product: CASSLVQGNTEAFF.

The chain couples TRBV6-1 to TRBJ2-3, with 8 bases lining up with TRBD1. This CDR3 has 15 amino acids. Trimming took 3 bases from V and 2 from J; bases not matched to a gene: 4. Per the germline V gene, CDR1 is MNHNS and CDR2 is SASEGT. The CDR3 coding sequence is TGTGCCAGCAGTGACGGGACAGGTTTCACAGATACGCAGTATTTT. Protein product: CASSDGTGFTDTQYF.

The rearrangement uses TRBV28 and TRBJ1-5; D unresolved. V gave up 7 bases and J gave up 0 bases, with 4 bases separating them. Germline CDR1 reads MDHEN; CDR2 reads SYDVKM. This CDR3 spans 12 amino acids. CDR3 amino acids: CASTVSNQPQHF. CDR3 DNA sequence: TGTGCCAGCACTGTTAGCAATCAGCCCCAGCATTTT. The variable domain in full, with the rest retrieved from reference TRBV28 and TRBJ1-5, is DVKVTQSSRYLVKRTGEKVFLECVQDMDHENMFWYRQDPGLGLRLIYFSYDVKMKEKGDIPEGYSVSREKKERFSLILESASTNQTSMYLCASTVSNQPQHFGDGTRLSIL.

This chain uses TRBV5-6 with TRBJ2-1; TRBD2 matches 13 bases. The V segment lost 4 bases and the J segment 0 bases; nucleotides outside the gene matches: 7. Germline V gene lookup returns CDR1 SGHDT and CDR2 YYEEEE. CDR3 length equals 18 residues. CDR3 DNA: TGTGCCAGCAGCGATATTACTAGCGGGGGGGCCTCCTACAATGAGCAGTTCTTC. Its protein product is CASSDITSGGASYNEQFF.